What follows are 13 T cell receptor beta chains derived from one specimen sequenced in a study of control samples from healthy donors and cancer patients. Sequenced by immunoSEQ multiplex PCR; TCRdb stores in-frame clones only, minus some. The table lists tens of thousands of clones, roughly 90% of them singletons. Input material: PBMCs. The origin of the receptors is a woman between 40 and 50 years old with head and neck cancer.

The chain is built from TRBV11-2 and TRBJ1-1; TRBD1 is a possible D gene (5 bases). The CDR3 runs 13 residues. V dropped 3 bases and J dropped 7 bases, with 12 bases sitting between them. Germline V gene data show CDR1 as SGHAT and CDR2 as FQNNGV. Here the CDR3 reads CASSFRRADEAFF. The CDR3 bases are TGTGCCAGCAGCTTTCGCAGGGCGGATGAAGCTTTCTTT.

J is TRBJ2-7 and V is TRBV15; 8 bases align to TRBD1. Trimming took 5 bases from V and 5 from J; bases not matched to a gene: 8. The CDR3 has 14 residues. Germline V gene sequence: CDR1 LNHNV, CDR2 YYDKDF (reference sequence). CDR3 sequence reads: CATSFFQGADEQYF. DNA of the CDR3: TGTGCCACCAGCTTTTTCCAGGGGGCGGACGAGCAGTACTTC.

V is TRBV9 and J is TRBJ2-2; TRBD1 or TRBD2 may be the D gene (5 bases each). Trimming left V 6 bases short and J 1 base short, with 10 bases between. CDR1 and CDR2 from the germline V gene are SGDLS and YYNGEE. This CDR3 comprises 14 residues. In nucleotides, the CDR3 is TGTGCCAGCACACCTGGGGGGAACACCGGGGAGCTGTTTTTT. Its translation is CASTPGGNTGELFF.

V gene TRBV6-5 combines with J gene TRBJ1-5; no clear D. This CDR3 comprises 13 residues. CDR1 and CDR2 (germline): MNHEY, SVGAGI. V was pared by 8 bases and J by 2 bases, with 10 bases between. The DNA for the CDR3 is TGTGCCAGCCGAGGTGGGGGCAATCAGCCCCAGCATTTT. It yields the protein CASRGGGNQPQHF.

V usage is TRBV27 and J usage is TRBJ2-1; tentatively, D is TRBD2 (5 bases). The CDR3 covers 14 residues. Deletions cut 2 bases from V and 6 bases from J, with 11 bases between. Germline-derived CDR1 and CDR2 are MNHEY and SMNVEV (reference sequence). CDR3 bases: TGTGCCAGCAGTTTACGCGGGTATGGCAATGAGCAGTTCTTC. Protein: CASSLRGYGNEQFF.

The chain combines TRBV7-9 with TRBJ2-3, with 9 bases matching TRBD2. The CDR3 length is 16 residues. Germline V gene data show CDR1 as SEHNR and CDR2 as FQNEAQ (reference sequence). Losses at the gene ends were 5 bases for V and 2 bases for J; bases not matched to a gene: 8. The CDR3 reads CASSPVAGATTDTQYF. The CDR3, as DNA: TGTGCCAGCAGCCCCGTAGCGGGGGCGACCACAGATACGCAGTATTTT.

CDR3 nucleotides: TGTGCCAGCATTGGGGTCGCGAACACCGGGGAGCTGTTTTTT. This gives the protein CASIGVANTGELFF. This rearrangement joins TRBV25-1 to TRBJ2-2; D call uncertain. V was clipped by 7 bases and J by 0 bases, with 9 bases between them. This CDR3 spans 14 amino acids. In germline, CDR1 is MGHDK, CDR2 SYGVNS.

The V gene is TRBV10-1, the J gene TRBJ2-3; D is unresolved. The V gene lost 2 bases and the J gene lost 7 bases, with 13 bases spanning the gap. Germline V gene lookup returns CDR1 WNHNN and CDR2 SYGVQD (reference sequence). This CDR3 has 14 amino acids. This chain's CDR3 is CASSEGLGPHTQYF. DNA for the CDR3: TGCGCCAGCAGTGAGGGGTTAGGGCCGCATACGCAGTATTTT.

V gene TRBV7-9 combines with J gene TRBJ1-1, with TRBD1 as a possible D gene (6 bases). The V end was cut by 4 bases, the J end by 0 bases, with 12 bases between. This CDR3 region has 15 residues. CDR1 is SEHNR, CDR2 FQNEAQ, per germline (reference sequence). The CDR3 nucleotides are TGTGCCAGCAGCTCCGGACGGGGGCTGAACACTGAAGCTTTCTTT. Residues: CASSSGRGLNTEAFF.

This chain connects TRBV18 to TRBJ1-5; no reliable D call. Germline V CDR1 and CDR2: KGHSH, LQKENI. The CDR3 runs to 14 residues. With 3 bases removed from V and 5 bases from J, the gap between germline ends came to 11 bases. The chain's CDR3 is CASSPIISYQPQHF. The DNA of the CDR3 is TGTGCCAGCTCACCTATAATCAGTTATCAGCCCCAGCATTTT.

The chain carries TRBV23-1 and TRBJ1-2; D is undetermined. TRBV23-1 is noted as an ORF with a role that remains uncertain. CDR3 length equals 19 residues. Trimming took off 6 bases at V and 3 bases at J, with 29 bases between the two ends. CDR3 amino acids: CASSPFPAGAHKADYGYTF. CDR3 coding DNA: TGCGCCAGCAGCCCCTTCCCTGCAGGCGCCCACAAAGCCGACTATGGCTACACCTTC.

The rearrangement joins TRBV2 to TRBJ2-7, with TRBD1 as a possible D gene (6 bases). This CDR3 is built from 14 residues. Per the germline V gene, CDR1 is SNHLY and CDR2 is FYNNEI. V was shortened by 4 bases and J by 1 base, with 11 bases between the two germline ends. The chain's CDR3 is CASSGRQESYEQYF. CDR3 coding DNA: TGTGCCAGCAGTGGGCGACAGGAGTCCTACGAGCAGTACTTC. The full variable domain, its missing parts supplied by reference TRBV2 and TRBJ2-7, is EPEVTQTPSHQVTQMGQEVILRCVPISNHLYFYWYRQILGQKVEFLVSFYNNEISEKSEIFDDQFSVERPDGSNFTLKIRSTKLEDSAMYFCASSGRQESYEQYFGPGTRLTVT.

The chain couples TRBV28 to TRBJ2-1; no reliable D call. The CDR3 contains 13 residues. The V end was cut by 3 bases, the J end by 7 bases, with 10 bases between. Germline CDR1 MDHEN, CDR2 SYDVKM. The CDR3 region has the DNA TGTGCCAGCAGTTTTTTGCGCCCGAATGAGCAGTTCTTC. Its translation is CASSFLRPNEQFF.